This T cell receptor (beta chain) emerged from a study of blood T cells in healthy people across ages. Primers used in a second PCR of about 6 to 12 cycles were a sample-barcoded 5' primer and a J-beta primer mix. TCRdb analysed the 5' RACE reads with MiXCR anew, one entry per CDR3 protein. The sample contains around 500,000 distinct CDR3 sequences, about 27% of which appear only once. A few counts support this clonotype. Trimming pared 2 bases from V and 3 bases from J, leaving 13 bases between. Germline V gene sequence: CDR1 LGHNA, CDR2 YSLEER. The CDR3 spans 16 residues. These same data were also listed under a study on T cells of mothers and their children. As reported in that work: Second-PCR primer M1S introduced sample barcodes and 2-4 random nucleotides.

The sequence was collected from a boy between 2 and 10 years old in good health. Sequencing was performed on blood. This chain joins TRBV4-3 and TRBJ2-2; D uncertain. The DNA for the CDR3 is TGCGCCAGCAGCCAAATGAAAGTCGATTACACCGGGGAGCTGTTTTTT. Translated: CASSQMKVDYTGELFF.